Listed here are 13 T cell receptor beta chains from one sample, sequenced in a study of OX40 agonist ivuxolimab in advanced cancers. Sequenced by immunoSEQ multiplex PCR; TCRdb stores in-frame clones only, minus some. The profile shows about 70,000 clones, 60% to 80% of them singletons. The sample consisted of CD4+ or CD8+ T cells sorted from blood, taken in a trial of the OX40 agonist ivuxolimab. These receptor sequences come from an adult with an advanced solid tumor such as melanoma, head and neck, liver or kidney cancer.

CDR3 amino acids: CASSLPTGRGGYTF. The CDR3 nucleotides read TGTGCCAGTAGTCTACCGACAGGGCGGGGCGGCTACACCTTC. The genes are TRBV19 and TRBJ1-2, with 7 bases identical to TRBD1. Germline V gives CDR1 LNHDA, CDR2 SQIVND (reference sequence). The CDR3 is 14 residues long. Trimming took 5 bases from V and 8 from J; bases not matched to a gene: 11.

CDR3 amino acids: CASSEFGEAFF. The CDR3 bases are TGTGCCAGCAGTGAATTCGGGGAAGCTTTCTTT. The chain couples TRBV6-1 to TRBJ1-1; D unclear. CDR3 size: 11 residues. The ends were cut back, 2 bases at V and 8 bases at J, with 6 bases in the middle. The V gene's germline CDR1 is MNHNS and CDR2 SASEGT.

The chain carries TRBV25-1 and TRBJ2-3, with 7 bases matching TRBD2. The CDR3 is 17 amino acids. The J segment lost 5 bases and the V segment lost 4 bases, leaving 15 bases of the junction unmatched. Germline V gives CDR1 MGHDK, CDR2 SYGVNS. The CDR3: CASSGLGRRGTEDTQYF. Written as DNA, the CDR3 is TGTGCCAGCAGTGGTCTCGGGCGGCGGGGGACCGAAGATACGCAGTATTTT.

The gene calls are TRBV7-8 and TRBJ2-7; 11 nucleotides match TRBD2. The V gene's germline CDR1 is SGHVS and CDR2 FQNEAQ. With 0 bases clipped from V and 3 bases from J, the junction kept 10 bases outside the gene matches. CDR3 length: 18 amino acids. CDR3 protein: CASSLAPGLAGSHYEQYF. In DNA, the CDR3 is TGTGCCAGCAGCTTAGCGCCCGGACTAGCGGGCTCCCACTACGAGCAGTACTTC.

This clone is judged medium-sized. The chain has TRBV27 and TRBJ1-4, with 7 bases matching TRBD1. V trimming: 6 bases; J trimming: 0 bases; junction bases outside the gene matches: 10. The CDR3 extends over 17 amino acids. Germline V gives CDR1 MNHEY, CDR2 SMNVEV (reference sequence). The CDR3 here is CASSPRGGIATNEKLFF. DNA of the CDR3: TGTGCCAGCAGCCCCAGGGGGGGGATTGCAACTAATGAAAAACTGTTTTTT.

The gene calls are TRBV2 and TRBJ1-4, with D perhaps TRBD1 (5 bases). Trimming took off 6 bases at V and 7 bases at J, with 18 bases between the two ends. Germline lookup yields CDR1 SNHLY and CDR2 FYNNEI. The CDR3 is made up of 15 amino acids. The CDR3 here is CASSPLGDSFEKLFF. The DNA of the CDR3 is TGTGCCAGCAGCCCCCTTGGGGACTCTTTTGAAAAACTGTTTTTT.

The table lists this clone with a few counts. The V call is TRBV9, the J call TRBJ1-6; D is unclear. The ends were cut back, 0 bases at V and 14 bases at J, with 12 bases in the middle. Germline CDR1 reads SGDLS; CDR2 reads YYNGEE. CDR3 length: 13 residues. CDR3 in DNA: TGTGCCAGCAGCGTAGCTTACGCGGGAGCCCTCCACTTT. Translated: CASSVAYAGALHF.

This rearrangement joins TRBV7-8 to TRBJ1-3; D unresolved. The germline CDR1 and CDR2 sequences are SGHVS and FQNEAQ. Trimming cost V 3 bases and J 4 bases, with 4 bases left between them. This CDR3 contains 12 residues. Written as DNA, the CDR3 is TGTGCCAGCAGCTTTAAAGGAAACACCATATATTTT. Translation: CASSFKGNTIYF.

The chain uses TRBV5-1 and TRBJ1-4; maybe TRBD1 (6 bases). The V and J ends lost 0 bases and 8 bases respectively, with 14 bases between them. Germline-derived CDR1 and CDR2 are SGHRS and YFSETQ. The CDR3 is made up of 15 amino acids. The CDR3 nucleotides read TGCGCCAGCAGCTTGGGCACAGGGAATCAGGAAAAACTGTTTTTT. It is translated as CASSLGTGNQEKLFF.

V and J are TRBV19 and TRBJ1-4; no firm D call. This CDR3 region has 13 residues. Trimming took off 3 bases at V and 5 bases at J, with 7 bases between the two ends. Per germline, CDR1 LNHDA and CDR2 SQIVND (reference sequence). This chain's CDR3 is CASSITANEKLFF. The DNA of the CDR3 is TGTGCCAGTAGTATCACAGCGAATGAAAAACTGTTTTTT.

This clone has a single count. The chain has TRBV10-1 and TRBJ2-2; 7 nucleotides agree with TRBD1. The V and J ends lost 5 bases and 0 bases, in that order; junction bases with no gene match: 3. Germline V lookup: CDR1 WNHNN, CDR2 SYGVQD (reference sequence). The CDR3 length is 15 residues. In DNA form, the CDR3 reads TGCGCCAGCAGTTCCGGGACAGCGAACACCGGGGAGCTGTTTTTT. It translates to CASSSGTANTGELFF.

This chain connects TRBV15 to TRBJ1-2, with TRBD1 identical over 10 bases. The V gene's germline CDR1 is LNHNV and CDR2 YYDKDF (reference sequence). The CDR3 is 17 residues long. V dropped 10 bases and J dropped 0; count of bases not matched to a gene: 14. CDR3 DNA sequence: TGTGCCATCCAGTGGCGGACAGGGGGGGAATCTAACTATGGCTACACCTTC. Residues: CAIQWRTGGESNYGYTF.

The rearrangement uses TRBV15 and TRBJ2-1; D is ambiguous. Trimming left V 5 bases short and J 2 bases short, with 13 bases between. The germline V gene has CDR1 LNHNV and CDR2 YYDKDF (reference sequence). The CDR3 spans 15 residues. The CDR3 DNA reads TGTGCCACCAGCCAAACAAGGGCCCCCTACAATGAGCAGTTCTTC. Its protein is CATSQTRAPYNEQFF.